This T cell receptor (beta chain) was found in a study of OX40 agonist ivuxolimab in advanced cancers. Study-wide context: The patients got ivuxolimab, which is an agonistic anti-OX40 (CD134) antibody.

CDR1 is SQVTM, CDR2 ANQGSEA, per germline. Germline trimming cut 4 bases from V and 7 bases from J; bases unmatched to any gene: 15. There are 15 residues in the CDR3. TCRdb keeps only in-frame clones here, not all; method: immunoSEQ multiplex PCR. This sample yields about 99,000 clones, of which 91% are seen a single time; approximately 0.32% belongs to the top ten. The TCR sequence derives from an adult with an advanced solid tumor such as melanoma, head and neck, liver or kidney cancer. This sequence joins TRBV29-1 and TRBJ2-7; 8 bases fit TRBD1. The sequencing used CD4+ or CD8+ T cells sorted from blood, collected in a trial of the OX40 agonist ivuxolimab. CDR3 nucleotides: TGCAGCGTTGCGGTCTTTGGGGCAGGGGGCAGAGAGCAGTACTTC. The encoded protein is CSVAVFGAGGREQYF.